This note documents a single TCR beta chain sequence. The antigen remains unidentified. This CDR3 region has 14 residues. V lost 5 bases and J lost 1; bases outside the gene matches: 2. Germline-derived CDR1 and CDR2 are SGHAT and FQNNGV. This sample was included in a study of shared clonotypes between healthy human individuals. HIV-negative, healthy adults without recent acute infections or vaccinations were the donors. Study-level findings and limits: At large depth, rarefaction still showed sorted-subset sequencing to be incomplete. Compared with memory subsets, naive subsets generally had larger estimated richness.

Assay: immunoSEQ multiplex PCR; the TCRdb copy retains only in-frame clones and omits some. There are about 960,000 clones in the sample; more than 75% occur only once, and around 1.4% lies in the top ten. The TCR was taken from a man aged 18 to 35 in good health. The chain employs TRBV11-2 and TRBJ2-3; the match to TRBD1 covers 8 bases. Specimen: memory CD4+ T cells sorted from blood. Subset indicated: CD45RA-negative fraction. The CDR3 bases are TGTGCCAGCAGCCTGACAGGGGGCACAGATACGCAGTATTTT. As protein: CASSLTGGTDTQYF. Full variable domain (rest looked up from reference TRBV11-2 and TRBJ2-3): EAGVAQSPRYKIIEKRQSVAFWCNPISGHATLYWYQQILGQGPKLLIQFQNNGVVDDSQLPKDRFSAERLKGVDSTLKIQPAKLEDSAVYLCASSLTGGTDTQYFGPGTRLTVL.